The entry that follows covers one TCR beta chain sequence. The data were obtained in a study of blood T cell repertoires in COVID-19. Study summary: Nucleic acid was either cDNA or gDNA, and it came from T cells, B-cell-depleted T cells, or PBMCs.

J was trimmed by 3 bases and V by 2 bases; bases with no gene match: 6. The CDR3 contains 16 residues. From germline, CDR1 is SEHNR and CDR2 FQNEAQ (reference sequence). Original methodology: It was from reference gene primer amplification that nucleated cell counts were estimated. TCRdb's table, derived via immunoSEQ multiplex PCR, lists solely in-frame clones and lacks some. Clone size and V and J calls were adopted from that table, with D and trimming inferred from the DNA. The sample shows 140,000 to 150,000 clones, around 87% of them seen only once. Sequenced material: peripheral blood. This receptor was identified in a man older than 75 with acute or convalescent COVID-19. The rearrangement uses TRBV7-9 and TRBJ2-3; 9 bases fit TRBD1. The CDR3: CASSLYRDRATDTQYF. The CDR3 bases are TGTGCCAGCAGCTTATACCGGGACAGGGCGACAGATACGCAGTATTTT.